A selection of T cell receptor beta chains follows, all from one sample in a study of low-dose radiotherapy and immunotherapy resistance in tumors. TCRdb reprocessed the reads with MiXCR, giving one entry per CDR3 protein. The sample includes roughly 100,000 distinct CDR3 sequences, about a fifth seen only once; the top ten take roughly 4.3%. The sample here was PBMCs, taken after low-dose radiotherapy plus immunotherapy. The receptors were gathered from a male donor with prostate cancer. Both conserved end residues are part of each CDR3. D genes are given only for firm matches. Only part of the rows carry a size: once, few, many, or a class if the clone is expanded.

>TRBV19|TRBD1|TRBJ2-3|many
TGTGCCAGTAGCTCGACAGGGGTTAGCACAGATACGCAGTATTTT
CASSSTGVSTDTQYF
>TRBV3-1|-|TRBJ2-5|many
TGTGCCAGCAGCAACCGCCCGGACCCACGCCATGAGACCCAGTACTTC
CASSNRPDPRHETQYF
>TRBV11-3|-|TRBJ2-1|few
TGTGCCAGCAGCTTAGGGGGGCTTTTTGGGGGAGAGCAGTTCTTC
CASSLGGLFGGEQFF
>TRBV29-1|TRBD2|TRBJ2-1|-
TGCAGCGTTGAGGGCGGGAGAAACAATGAGCAGTTCTTC
CSVEGGRNNEQFF
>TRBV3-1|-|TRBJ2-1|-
TGTGCCAGCAGCCCCGGGACAATAGGGCTCGAGCAGTTCTTC
CASSPGTIGLEQFF
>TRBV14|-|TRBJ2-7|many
TGTGCCAGCAGCGTTAGGGGGGACGACGACTACGAGCAGTACTTC
CASSVRGDDDYEQYF
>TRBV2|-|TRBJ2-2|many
TGTGCCAGCAGTTCCCTCGGACTCGTTAACACCGGGGAGCTGTTTTTT
CASSSLGLVNTGELFF
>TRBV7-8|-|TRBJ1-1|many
TGTGCCAGCAGCTTAGGTAGGGGTAGGACTGAAGCTTTCTTT
CASSLGRGRTEAFF
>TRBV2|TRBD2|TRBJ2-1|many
TGTGCCAGCAGGTCCGGGGGGGCCGTTGAGCAGTTCTTC
CASRSGGAVEQFF
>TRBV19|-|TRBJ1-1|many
TGTGCCAGTAGTACCTCTGGGGGTATCACTGAAGCTTTCTTT
CASSTSGGITEAFF
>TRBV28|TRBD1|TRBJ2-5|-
TGTGCCAGCACCATGTCCGGGACAGGGAACCAAGAGACCCAGTACTTC
CASTMSGTGNQETQYF